Listed below are T cell receptor beta chains from one sample, sequenced in a study of OX40 agonist ivuxolimab in advanced cancers. The data were produced by immunoSEQ multiplex PCR, yet TCRdb's version contains in-frame clones alone and is incomplete. The sample shows some 96,000 clones, about four fifths of them seen only once. The sample here was CD4+ or CD8+ T cells sorted from blood, taken in a trial of the OX40 agonist ivuxolimab. Receptor source: an adult with an advanced solid tumor such as melanoma, head and neck, liver or kidney cancer. Each CDR3 is given with its conserved first and last residue. A D gene is named only where the DNA matches it firmly. Clone size is shown for a subset of rows, as once, few, many or a class of expanded clone.

V gene,J gene,D gene,clone size,CDR3 DNA,CDR3 protein
TRBV7-2,TRBJ2-7,TRBD2,-,TGTGCCAGCAGCTTAGGGCTTACTAGCGGGGTAGGCACCTACGAGCAGTACTTC,CASSLGLTSGVGTYEQYF
TRBV30,TRBJ2-4,TRBD2,-,TGTGCCTGGAGTGTTGGGGGGGACATTCAGTACTTC,CAWSVGGDIQYF
TRBV6-1,TRBJ1-2,-,-,TGTGCCAGCAGTGAAGCTGCAGGGTATGGCTACACCTTC,CASSEAAGYGYTF
TRBV7-8,TRBJ2-1,-,-,TGTGCCAGCAGCTTAGTCTTCGGGGGGCAGTGGAACAATGAGCAGTTCTTC,CASSLVFGGQWNNEQFF
TRBV7-2,TRBJ1-1,-,few,TGTGCCAGCAGGGAACGGGGTCTCACCTTGAACACTGAAGCTTTCTTT,CASRERGLTLNTEAFF
TRBV19,TRBJ1-5,-,few,TGTGCCAGTAAAGTGCCTGGGAGCAATCAGCCCCAGCATTTT,CASKVPGSNQPQHF
TRBV10-1,TRBJ1-1,-,-,TGCGCCAGCAGTGAGTCGAATCGACACGAAGCTTTCTTT,CASSESNRHEAFF
TRBV5-1,TRBJ2-7,-,-,TGCGCCAGCAGCTTGGGGGGTGGAGCCCCCTACGAGCAGTACTTC,CASSLGGGAPYEQYF
TRBV28,TRBJ2-7,-,-,TGTGCCAGCACCCCACAGGCCATTGGATACGAGCAGTACTTC,CASTPQAIGYEQYF
TRBV6-5,TRBJ1-5,TRBD1,-,TGTGCCAGCAGTAAGGACAGGGGGAGCAATCAGCCCCAGCATTTT,CASSKDRGSNQPQHF
TRBV6-1,TRBJ1-1,-,-,TGTGCCTCTAACTGGGGGGGTTACACTGAAGCTTTCTTT,CASNWGGYTEAFF
TRBV27,TRBJ2-5,TRBD1,-,TGTGCCAGCAGTTCGTCCAGGGGGCGGCAAGAGACCCAGTACTTC,CASSSSRGRQETQYF
TRBV4-2,TRBJ2-3,TRBD2,once,TGTGCCAGCAGCCCTTATCGGGAAGCGGGAGCCGGGGGAGATACGCAGTATTTT,CASSPYREAGAGGDTQYF